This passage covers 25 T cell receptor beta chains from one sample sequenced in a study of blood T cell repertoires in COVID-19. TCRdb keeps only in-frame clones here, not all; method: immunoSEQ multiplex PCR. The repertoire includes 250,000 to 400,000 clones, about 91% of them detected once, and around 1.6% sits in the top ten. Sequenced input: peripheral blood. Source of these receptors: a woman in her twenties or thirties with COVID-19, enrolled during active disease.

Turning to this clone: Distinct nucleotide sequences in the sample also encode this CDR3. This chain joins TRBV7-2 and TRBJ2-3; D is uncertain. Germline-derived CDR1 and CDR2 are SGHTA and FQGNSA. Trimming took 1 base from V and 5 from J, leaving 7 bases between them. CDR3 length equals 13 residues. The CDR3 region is CASSLGAEDTQYF. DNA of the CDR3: TGTGCCAGCAGCTTAGGAGCCGAAGATACGCAGTATTTT.

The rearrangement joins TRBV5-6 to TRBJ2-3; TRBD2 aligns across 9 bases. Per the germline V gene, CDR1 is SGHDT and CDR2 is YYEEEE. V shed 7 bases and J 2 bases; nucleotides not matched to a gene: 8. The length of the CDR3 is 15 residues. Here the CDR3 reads CASGVAGALTDTQYF. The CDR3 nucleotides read TGTGCCAGCGGAGTAGCGGGGGCTCTCACAGATACGCAGTATTTT.

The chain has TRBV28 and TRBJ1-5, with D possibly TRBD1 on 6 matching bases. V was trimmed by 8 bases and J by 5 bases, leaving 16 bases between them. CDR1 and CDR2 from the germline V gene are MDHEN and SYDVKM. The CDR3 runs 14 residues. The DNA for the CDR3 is TGTGCCAGCTCCTTGGGGGGGGGCGATCAGCCCCAGCATTTT. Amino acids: CASSLGGGDQPQHF.

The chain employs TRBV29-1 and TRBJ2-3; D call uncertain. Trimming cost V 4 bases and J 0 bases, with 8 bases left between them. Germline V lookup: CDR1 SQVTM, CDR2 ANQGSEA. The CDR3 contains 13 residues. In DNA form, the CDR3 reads TGCAGCGTTGCACACATAAGCACAGATACGCAGTATTTT. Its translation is CSVAHISTDTQYF.

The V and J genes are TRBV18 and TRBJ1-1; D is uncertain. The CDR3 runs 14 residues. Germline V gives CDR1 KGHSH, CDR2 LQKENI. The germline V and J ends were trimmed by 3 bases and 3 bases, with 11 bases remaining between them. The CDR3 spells CASSPRPRDTEAFF. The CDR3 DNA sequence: TGTGCCAGCTCACCCCGTCCCCGGGACACTGAAGCTTTCTTT. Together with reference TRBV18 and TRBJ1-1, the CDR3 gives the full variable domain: NAGVMQNPRHLVRRRGQEARLRCSPMKGHSHVYWYRQLPEEGLKFMVYLQKENIIDESGMPKERFSAEFPKEGPSILRIQQVVRGDSAAYFCASSPRPRDTEAFFGQGTRLTVV.

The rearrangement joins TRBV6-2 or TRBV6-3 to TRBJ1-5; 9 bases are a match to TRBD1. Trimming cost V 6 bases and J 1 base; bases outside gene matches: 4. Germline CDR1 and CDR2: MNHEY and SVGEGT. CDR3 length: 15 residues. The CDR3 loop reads CASSKQGASNQPQHF. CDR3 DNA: TGTGCCAGCAGCAAACAGGGGGCGAGCAATCAGCCCCAGCATTTT.

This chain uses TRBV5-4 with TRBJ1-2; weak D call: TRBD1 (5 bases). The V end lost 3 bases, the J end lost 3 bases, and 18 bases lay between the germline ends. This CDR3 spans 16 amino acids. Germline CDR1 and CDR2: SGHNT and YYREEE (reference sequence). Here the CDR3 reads CASSSGAAGNYYGYTF. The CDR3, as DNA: TGTGCCAGCAGCTCTGGGGCCGCCGGAAATTACTATGGCTACACCTTC.

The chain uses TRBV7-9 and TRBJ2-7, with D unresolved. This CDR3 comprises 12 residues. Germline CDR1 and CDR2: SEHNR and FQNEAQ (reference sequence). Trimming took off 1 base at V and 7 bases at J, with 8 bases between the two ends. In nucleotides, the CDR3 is TGTGCCAGCAGCTTAGGGAGTGGGGAGCAGTACTTC. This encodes CASSLGSGEQYF.

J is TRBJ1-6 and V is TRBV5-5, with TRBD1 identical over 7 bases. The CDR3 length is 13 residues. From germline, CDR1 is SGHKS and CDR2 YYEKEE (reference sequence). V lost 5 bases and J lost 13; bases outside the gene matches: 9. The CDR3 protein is CASSWDSENPLHF. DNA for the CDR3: TGTGCCAGCAGTTGGGACAGCGAAAATCCCCTCCACTTT.

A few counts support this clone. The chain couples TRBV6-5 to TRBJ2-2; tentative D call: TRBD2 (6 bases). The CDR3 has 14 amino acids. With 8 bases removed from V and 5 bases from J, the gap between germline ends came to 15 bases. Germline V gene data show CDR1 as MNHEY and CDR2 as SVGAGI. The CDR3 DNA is TGTGCCAGCCGGACGGCGGGACGAACCGGGGAGCTGTTTTTT. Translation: CASRTAGRTGELFF.

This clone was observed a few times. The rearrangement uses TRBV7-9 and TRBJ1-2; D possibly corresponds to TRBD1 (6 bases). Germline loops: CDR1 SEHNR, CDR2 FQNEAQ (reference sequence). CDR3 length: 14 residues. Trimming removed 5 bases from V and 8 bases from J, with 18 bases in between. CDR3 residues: CASSLSAGAGGYTF. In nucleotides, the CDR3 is TGTGCCAGCAGCCTTTCAGCAGGGGCGGGCGGCTACACCTTC.

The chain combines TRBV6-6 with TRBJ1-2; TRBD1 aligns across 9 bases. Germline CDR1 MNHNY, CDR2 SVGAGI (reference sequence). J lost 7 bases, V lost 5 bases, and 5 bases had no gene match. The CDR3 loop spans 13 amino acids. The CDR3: CASSRDRASGYTF. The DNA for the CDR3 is TGTGCCAGCAGTCGGGACAGGGCAAGTGGCTACACCTTC.

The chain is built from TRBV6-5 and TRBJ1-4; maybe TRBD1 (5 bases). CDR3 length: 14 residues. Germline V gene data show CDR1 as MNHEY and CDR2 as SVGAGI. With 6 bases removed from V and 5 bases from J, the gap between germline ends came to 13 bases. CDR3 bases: TGTGCCAGCAGGAAGGCGGGGGTGAATGAAAAACTGTTTTTT. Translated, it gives CASRKAGVNEKLFF.

Here the CDR3 reads CASSFPGGPYQETQYF. CDR3 DNA: TGTGCCAGCAGCTTCCCGGGGGGACCTTATCAAGAGACCCAGTACTTC. The rearrangement links TRBV5-8 to TRBJ2-5; 7 bases match TRBD2. With 2 bases clipped from V and 2 bases from J, the junction kept 9 bases outside the gene matches. The germline CDR1 and CDR2 sequences are SGHTS and YDEGEE. The CDR3 has 16 amino acids.

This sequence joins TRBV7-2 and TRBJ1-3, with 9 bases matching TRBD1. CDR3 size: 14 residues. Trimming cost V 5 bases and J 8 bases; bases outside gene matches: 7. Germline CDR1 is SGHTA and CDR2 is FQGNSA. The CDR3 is CASSRDRVSYTIYF. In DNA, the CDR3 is TGTGCCAGCAGCCGGGACAGGGTCTCTTACACCATATATTTT.

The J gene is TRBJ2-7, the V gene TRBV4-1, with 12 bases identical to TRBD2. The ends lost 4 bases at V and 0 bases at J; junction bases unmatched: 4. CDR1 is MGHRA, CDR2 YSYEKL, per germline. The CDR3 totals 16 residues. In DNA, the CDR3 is TGCGCCAGCAGCCCAGGACTAGCGGGGAGCTCCTACGAGCAGTACTTC. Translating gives CASSPGLAGSSYEQYF.

The CDR3 sequence is CASSNQRGGYEQYF. The CDR3 coding sequence is TGTGCCAGCAGCAATCAGCGGGGAGGCTACGAGCAGTACTTC. J is TRBJ2-7 and V is TRBV7-2, with 7 bases fitting TRBD2. There are 14 residues in the CDR3. The germline CDR1 and CDR2 sequences are SGHTA and FQGNSA. J lost 3 bases, V lost 5 bases, and 7 bases had no gene match.

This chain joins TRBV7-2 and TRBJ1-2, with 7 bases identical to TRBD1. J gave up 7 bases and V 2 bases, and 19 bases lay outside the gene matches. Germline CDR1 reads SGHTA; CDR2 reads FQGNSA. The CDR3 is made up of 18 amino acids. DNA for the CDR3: TGTGCCAGCAGCTTAATAAGGGAAACTTGGGCAGGGGGGCGTGGCTACACCTTC. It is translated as CASSLIRETWAGGRGYTF.

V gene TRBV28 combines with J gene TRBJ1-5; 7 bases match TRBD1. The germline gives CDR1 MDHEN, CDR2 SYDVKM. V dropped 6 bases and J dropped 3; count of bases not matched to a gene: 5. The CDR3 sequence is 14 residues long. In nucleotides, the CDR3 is TGTGCCAGCAGCCCCAGGGGGTACAATCAGCCCCAGCATTTT. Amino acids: CASSPRGYNQPQHF. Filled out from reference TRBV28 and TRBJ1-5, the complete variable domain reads DVKVTQSSRYLVKRTGEKVFLECVQDMDHENMFWYRQDPGLGLRLIYFSYDVKMKEKGDIPEGYSVSREKKERFSLILESASTNQTSMYLCASSPRGYNQPQHFGDGTRLSIL.

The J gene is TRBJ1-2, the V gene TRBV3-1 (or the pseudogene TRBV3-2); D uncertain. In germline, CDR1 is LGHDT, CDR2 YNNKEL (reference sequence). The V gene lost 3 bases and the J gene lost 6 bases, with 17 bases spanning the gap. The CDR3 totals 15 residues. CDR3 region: CASSHLFTGNDGYTF. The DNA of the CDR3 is TGTGCCAGCAGCCATCTCTTCACGGGGAACGATGGCTACACCTTC.

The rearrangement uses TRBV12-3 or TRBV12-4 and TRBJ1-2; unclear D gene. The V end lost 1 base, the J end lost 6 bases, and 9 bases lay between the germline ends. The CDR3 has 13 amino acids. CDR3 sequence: CASSLGVMDGYTF. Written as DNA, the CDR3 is TGTGCCAGCAGTTTAGGCGTAATGGATGGCTACACCTTC.

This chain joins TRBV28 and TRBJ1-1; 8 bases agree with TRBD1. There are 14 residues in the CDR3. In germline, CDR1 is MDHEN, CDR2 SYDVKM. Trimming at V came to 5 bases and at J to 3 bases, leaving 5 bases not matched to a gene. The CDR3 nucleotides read TGTGCCAGCAGTACTAACAGGGGGGACACTGAAGCTTTCTTT. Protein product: CASSTNRGDTEAFF.

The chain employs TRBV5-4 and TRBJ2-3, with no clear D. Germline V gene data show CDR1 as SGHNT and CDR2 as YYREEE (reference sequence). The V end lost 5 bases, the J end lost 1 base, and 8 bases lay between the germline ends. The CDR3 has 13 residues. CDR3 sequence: CASSSGRTDTQYF. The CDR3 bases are TGTGCCAGCAGTTCCGGTCGCACAGATACGCAGTATTTT.

This CDR3 reads CASSELGQGAYEQYF. CDR3 in DNA: TGTGCCAGCAGTGAATTGGGACAGGGCGCCTACGAGCAGTACTTC. The rearrangement uses TRBV2 and TRBJ2-7; 9 nucleotides line up with TRBD1. Germline CDR1 reads SNHLY; CDR2 reads FYNNEI. This CDR3 spans 15 amino acids. The ends lost 2 bases at V and 2 bases at J; junction bases unmatched: 4.

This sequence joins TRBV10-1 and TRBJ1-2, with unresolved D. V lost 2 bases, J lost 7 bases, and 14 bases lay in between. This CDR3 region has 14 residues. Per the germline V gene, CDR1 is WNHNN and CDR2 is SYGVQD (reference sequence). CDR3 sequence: CASSELGGWVGYTF. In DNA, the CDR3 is TGCGCCAGCAGTGAGCTAGGAGGGTGGGTTGGCTACACCTTC.